The clone carrying this T cell receptor beta chain was detected many times. Patients had received no treatment of any kind before thyroid surgery. This sample was included in a study of metastatic and nonmetastatic thyroid tumors. Study context: A comparison of repertoires was made across blood and tumor or nodule tissue from malignant and benign thyroid patients.

Germline CDR1 LGHDT, CDR2 YNNKEL (reference sequence). This CDR3 comprises 14 residues. The junction had 5 bases not matched to a gene; V was cut back by 4 bases and J by 5 bases. TCRdb called clones again from the PCR reads with MiXCR. The sample records roughly 30,000 clones, 15% to 20% being singletons. The chain has TRBV3-1 and TRBJ2-1; 7 bases line up with TRBD2. The clonotype was recovered from a female donor with papillary thyroid cancer or a benign thyroid nodule (not recorded which). Some clones in this sample may be carry-over from other donors' samples. Sequencing was carried out using blood. CDR3 bases: TGTGCCAGCAGCCCTAGCGGTCTCCACAATGAGCAGTTCTTC. Amino acids: CASSPSGLHNEQFF.